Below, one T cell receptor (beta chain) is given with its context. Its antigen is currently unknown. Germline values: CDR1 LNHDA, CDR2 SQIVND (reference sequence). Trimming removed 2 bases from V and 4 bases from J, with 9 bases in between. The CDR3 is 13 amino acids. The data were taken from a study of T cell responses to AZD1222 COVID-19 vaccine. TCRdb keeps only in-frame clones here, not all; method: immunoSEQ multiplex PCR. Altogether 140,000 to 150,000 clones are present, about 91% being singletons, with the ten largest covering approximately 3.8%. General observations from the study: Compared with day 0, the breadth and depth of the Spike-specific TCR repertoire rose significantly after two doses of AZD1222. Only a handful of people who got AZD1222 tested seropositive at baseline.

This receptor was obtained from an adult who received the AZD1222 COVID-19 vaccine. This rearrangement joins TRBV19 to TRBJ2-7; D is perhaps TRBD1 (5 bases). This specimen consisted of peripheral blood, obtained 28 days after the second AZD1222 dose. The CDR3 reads CASSITQGYEQYF. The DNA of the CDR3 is TGTGCCAGTAGTATAACCCAGGGTTACGAGCAGTACTTC.